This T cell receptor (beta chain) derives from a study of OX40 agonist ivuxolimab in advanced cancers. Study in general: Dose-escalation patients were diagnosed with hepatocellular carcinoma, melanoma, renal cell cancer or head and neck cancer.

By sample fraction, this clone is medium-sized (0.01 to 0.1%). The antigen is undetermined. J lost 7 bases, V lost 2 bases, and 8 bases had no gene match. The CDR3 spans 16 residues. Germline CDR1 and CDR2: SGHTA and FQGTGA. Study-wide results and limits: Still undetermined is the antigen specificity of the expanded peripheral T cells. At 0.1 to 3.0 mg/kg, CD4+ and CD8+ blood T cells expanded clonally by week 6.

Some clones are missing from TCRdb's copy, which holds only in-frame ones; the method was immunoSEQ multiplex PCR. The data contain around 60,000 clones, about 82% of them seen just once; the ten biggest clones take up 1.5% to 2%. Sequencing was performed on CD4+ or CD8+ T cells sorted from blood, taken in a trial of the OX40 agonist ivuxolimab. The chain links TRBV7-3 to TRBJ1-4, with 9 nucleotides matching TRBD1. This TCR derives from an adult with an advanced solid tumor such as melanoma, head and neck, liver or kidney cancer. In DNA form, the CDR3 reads TGTGCCAGCAGCTTAGAATTGGACAGGGGAGGTGAAAAACTGTTTTTT. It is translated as CASSLELDRGGEKLFF.